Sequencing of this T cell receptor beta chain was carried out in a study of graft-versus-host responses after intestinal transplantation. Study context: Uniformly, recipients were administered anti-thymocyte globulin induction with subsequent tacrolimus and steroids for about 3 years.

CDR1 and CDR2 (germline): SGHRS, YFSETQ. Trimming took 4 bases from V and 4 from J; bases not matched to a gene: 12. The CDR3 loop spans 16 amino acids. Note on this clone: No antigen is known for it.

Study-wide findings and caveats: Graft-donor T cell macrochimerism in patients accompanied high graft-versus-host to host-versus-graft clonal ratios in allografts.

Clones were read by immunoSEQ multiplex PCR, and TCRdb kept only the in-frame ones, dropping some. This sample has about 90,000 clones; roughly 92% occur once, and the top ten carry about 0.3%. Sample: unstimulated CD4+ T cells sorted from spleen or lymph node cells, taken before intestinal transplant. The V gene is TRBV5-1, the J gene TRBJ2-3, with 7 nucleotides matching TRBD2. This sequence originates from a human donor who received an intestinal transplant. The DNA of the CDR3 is TGCGCCAGCAGCCCCCCTCAGCGGGGAGGGGCAGATACGCAGTATTTT. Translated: CASSPPQRGGADTQYF.